These 3 T cell receptor beta chains originate from one sample sequenced in a study of cytomegalovirus exposure and HLA in healthy donors. The primer mix had 60 Vbeta and 13 Jbeta primers. Data came from immunoSEQ multiplex PCR; TCRdb stores just in-frame clones and leaves some out. The sample lists approximately 50,000 clones; roughly four fifths were seen once. Sequenced input: PBMCs. These receptors were collected from a boy younger than 18 in good health and CMV-seropositive.

The V and J genes are TRBV4-1 and TRBJ2-1; 10 bases align to TRBD1. Germline loops: CDR1 MGHRA, CDR2 YSYEKL. CDR3 length: 14 residues. The V segment lost 4 bases and the J segment 12 bases; nucleotides outside the gene matches: 9. CDR3 amino acids: CASSPPGQGRPQFF. CDR3 in DNA: TGCGCCAGCAGCCCCCCGGGACAGGGGCGTCCGCAGTTCTTC.

The chain combines TRBV4-2 with TRBJ2-5; D is unclear. The DNA end is a closer match to TRBJ2-7, so the J assignment may be wrong. Germline values: CDR1 LGHNA, CDR2 YNFKEQ. This CDR3 has 16 residues. Here the CDR3 DNA reads TGTGCCAGCAGCCAAGAACGATCGCGGCTGTCCTACGAGCAGTACTTC. Its protein product is CASSQERSRLSYEQYF.

This chain connects TRBV5-4 to TRBJ2-7, with a possible D match to TRBD2 (5 bases). CDR1 and CDR2 from the germline V gene are SGHNT and YYREEE (reference sequence). The CDR3 is 15 amino acids. Trimming removed 4 bases from V and 5 bases from J, with 19 bases in between. CDR3 DNA sequence: TGTGCCAGCAGCACGGTCGCTGGTGTAGCGAACGAGCAGTACTTC. Protein product: CASSTVAGVANEQYF.